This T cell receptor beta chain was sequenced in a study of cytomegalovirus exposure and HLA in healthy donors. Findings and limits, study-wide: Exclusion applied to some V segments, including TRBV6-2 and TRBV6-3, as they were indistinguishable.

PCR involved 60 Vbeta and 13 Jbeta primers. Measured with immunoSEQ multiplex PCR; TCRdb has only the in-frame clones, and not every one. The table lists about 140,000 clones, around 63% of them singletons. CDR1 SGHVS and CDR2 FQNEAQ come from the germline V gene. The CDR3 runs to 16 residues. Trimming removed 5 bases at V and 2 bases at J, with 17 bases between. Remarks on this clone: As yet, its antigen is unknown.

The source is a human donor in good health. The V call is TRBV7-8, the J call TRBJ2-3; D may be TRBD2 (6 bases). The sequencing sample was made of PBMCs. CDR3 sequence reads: CASSARLVSTTDTQYF. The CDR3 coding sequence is TGTGCCAGCAGCGCCCGACTAGTGTCTACCACAGATACGCAGTATTTT.